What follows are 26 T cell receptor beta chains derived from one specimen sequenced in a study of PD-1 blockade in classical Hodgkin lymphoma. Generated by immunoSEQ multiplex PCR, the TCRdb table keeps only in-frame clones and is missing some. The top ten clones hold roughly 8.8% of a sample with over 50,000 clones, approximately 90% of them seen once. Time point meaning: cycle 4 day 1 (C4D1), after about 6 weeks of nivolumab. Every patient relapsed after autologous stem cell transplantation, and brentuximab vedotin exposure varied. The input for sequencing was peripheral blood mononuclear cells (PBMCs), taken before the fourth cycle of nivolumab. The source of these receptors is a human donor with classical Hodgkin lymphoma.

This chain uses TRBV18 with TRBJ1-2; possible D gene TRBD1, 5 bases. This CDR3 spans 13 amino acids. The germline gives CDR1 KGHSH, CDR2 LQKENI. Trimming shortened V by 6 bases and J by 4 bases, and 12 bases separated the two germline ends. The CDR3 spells CASSPGAGYGYTF. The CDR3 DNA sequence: TGTGCCAGCTCCCCCGGGGCAGGCTATGGCTACACCTTC.

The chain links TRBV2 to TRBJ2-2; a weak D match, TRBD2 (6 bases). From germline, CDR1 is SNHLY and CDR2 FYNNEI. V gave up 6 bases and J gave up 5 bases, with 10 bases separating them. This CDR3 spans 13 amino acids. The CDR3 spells CASRRDRTGELFF. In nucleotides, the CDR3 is TGTGCCAGCAGGCGGGACCGGACCGGGGAGCTGTTTTTT.

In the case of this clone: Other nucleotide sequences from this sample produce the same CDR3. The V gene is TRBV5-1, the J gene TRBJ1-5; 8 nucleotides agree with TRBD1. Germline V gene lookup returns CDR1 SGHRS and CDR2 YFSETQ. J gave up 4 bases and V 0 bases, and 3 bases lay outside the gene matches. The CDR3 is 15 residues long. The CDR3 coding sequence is TGCGCCAGCAGCTTGGGGACAGGGCTTAATCAGCCCCAGCATTTT. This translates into CASSLGTGLNQPQHF.

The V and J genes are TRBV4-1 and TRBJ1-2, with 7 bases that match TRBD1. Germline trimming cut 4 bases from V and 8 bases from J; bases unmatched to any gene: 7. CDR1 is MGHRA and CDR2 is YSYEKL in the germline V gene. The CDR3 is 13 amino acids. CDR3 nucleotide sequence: TGCGCCAGCAGCCGAGGGGGCGAACGAGGCTACACCTTC. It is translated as CASSRGGERGYTF.

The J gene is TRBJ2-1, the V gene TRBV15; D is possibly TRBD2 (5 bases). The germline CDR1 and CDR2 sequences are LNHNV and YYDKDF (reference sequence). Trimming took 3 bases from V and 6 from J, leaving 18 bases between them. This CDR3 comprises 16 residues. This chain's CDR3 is CATSSGTRLASNEQFF. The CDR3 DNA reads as TGTGCCACCAGCAGCGGAACTAGGTTAGCAAGCAATGAGCAGTTCTTC.

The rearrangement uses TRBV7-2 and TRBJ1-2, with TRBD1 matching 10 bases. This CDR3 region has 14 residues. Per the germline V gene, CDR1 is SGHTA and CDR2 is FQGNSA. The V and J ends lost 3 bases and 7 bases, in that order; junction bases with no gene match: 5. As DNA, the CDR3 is TGTGCCAGCAGCTTGACAGGGGGCAGGGGTGGCTACACCTTC. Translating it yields CASSLTGGRGGYTF. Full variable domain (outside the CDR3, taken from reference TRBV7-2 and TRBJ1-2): GAGVSQSPSNKVTEKGKDVELRCDPISGHTALYWYRQSLGQGLEFLIYFQGNSAPDKSGLPSDRFSAERTGGSVSTLTIQRTQQEDSAVYLCASSLTGGRGGYTFGSGTRLTVV.

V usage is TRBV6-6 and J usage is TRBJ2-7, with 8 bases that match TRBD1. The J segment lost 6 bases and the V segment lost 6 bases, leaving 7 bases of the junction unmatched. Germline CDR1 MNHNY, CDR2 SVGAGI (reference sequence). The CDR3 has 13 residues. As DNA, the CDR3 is TGTGCCAGCAGGCAGGACAGGGTAACCGAGCAGTACTTC. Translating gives CASRQDRVTEQYF.

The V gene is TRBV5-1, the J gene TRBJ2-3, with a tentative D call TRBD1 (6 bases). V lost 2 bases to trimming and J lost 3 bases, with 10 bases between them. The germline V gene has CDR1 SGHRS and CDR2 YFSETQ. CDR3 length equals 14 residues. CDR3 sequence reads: CASSLQGTTDTQYF. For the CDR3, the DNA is TGCGCCAGCAGCTTACAGGGTACGACAGATACGCAGTATTTT. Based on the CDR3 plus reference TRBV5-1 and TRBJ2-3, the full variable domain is KAGVTQTPRYLIKTRGQQVTLSCSPISGHRSVSWYQQTPGQGLQFLFEYFSETQRNKGNFPGRFSGRQFSNSRSEMNVSTLELGDSALYLCASSLQGTTDTQYFGPGTRLTVL.

The CDR3 here is CASSLWGPILNTGELFF. As DNA, the CDR3 is TGTGCCAGCAGCTTATGGGGTCCAATATTGAACACCGGGGAGCTGTTTTTT. This chain links TRBV11-2 with TRBJ2-2; D gene ambiguous. Germline lookup yields CDR1 SGHAT and CDR2 FQNNGV. The CDR3 is 17 residues long. Trimming removed 2 bases from V and 1 base from J, with 14 bases in between. Drawing the rest from reference TRBV11-2 and TRBJ2-2, the complete variable domain is EAGVAQSPRYKIIEKRQSVAFWCNPISGHATLYWYQQILGQGPKLLIQFQNNGVVDDSQLPKDRFSAERLKGVDSTLKIQPAKLEDSAVYLCASSLWGPILNTGELFFGEGSRLTVL.

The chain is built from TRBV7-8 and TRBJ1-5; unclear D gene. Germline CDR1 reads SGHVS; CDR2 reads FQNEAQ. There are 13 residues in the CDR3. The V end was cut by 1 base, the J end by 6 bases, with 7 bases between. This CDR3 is CASSLDSGQPQHF. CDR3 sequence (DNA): TGTGCCAGCAGCTTAGATTCCGGTCAGCCCCAGCATTTT.

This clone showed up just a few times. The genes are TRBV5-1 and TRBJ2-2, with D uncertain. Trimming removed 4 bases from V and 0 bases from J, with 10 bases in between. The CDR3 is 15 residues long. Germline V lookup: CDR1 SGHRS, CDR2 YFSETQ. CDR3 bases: TGCGCCAGCAGCGCCGACCGAGCGAACACCGGGGAGCTGTTTTTT. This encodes CASSADRANTGELFF.

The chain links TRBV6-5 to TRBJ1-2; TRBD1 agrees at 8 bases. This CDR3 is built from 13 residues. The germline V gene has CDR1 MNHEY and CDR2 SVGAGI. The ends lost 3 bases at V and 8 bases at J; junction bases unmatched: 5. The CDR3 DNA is TGTGCCAGCAGTTATTTCAGGGGGCAGGGCTACACCTTC. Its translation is CASSYFRGQGYTF.

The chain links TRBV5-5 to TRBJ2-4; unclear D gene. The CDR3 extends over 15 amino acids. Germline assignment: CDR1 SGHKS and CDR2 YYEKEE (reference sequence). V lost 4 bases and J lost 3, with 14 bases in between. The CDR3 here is CASSVKSDVKNIQYF. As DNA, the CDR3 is TGTGCCAGCAGCGTTAAATCGGATGTCAAAAACATTCAGTACTTC.

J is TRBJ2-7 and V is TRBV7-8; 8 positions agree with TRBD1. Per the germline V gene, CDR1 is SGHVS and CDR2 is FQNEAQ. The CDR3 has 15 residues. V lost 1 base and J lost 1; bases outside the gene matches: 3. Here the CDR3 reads CASSLVGQGSYEQYF. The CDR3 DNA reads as TGTGCCAGCAGCTTAGTCGGACAGGGATCCTACGAGCAGTACTTC.

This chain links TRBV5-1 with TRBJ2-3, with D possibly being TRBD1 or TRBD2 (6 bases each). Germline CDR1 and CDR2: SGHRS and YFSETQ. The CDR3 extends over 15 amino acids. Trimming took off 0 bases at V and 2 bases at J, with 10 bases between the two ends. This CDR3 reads CASSLVGGPTDTQYF. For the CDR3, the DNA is TGCGCCAGCAGCTTGGTGGGGGGCCCCACAGATACGCAGTATTTT.

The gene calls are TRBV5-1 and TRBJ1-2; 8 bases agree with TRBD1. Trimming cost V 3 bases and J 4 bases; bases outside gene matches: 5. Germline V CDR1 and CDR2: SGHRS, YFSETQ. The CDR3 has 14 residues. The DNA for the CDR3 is TGCGCCAGCAGCTCCACAGGGGGTGGCTATGGCTACACCTTC. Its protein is CASSSTGGGYGYTF. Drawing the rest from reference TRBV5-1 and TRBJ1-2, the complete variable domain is KAGVTQTPRYLIKTRGQQVTLSCSPISGHRSVSWYQQTPGQGLQFLFEYFSETQRNKGNFPGRFSGRQFSNSRSEMNVSTLELGDSALYLCASSSTGGGYGYTFGSGTRLTVV.

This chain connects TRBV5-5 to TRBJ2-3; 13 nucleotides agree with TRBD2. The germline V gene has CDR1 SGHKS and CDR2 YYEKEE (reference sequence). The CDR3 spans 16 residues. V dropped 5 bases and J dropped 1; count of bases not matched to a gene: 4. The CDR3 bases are TGTGCCAGCAGTTCAGGACTAGCGGGGGGCACAGATACGCAGTATTTT. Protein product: CASSSGLAGGTDTQYF.

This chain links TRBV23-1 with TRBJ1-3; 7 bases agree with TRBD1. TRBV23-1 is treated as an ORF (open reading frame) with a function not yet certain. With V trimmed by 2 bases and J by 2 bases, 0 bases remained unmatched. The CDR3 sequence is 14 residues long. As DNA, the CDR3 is TGCGCCAGCAGTCAACAGGGGGCTGGAAACACCATATATTTT. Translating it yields CASSQQGAGNTIYF.

The CDR3 region is CASSQQNTGELFF. CDR3 in DNA: TGCGCCAGCAGCCAACAGAACACCGGGGAGCTGTTTTTT. The V gene is TRBV5-1, the J gene TRBJ2-2; no clear D. The length of the CDR3 is 13 residues. Germline CDR1 is SGHRS and CDR2 is YFSETQ. Between the trimmed V and J ends, which lost 4 bases and 1 base, there was a span of 5 bases.

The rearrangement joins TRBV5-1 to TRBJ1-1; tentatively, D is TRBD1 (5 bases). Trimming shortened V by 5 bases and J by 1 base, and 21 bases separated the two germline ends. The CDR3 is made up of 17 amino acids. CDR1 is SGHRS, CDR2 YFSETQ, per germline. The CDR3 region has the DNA TGCGCCAGCAGTAATCTTGCCCTGACAGTGAAGAACACTGAAGCTTTCTTT. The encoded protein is CASSNLALTVKNTEAFF.

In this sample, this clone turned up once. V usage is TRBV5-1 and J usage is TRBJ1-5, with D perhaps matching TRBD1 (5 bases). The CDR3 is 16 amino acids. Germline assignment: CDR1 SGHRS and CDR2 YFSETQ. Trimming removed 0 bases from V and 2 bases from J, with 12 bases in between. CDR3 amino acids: CASSLVPGLGNQPQHF. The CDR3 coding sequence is TGCGCCAGCAGCTTGGTTCCAGGGCTTGGCAATCAGCCCCAGCATTTT.

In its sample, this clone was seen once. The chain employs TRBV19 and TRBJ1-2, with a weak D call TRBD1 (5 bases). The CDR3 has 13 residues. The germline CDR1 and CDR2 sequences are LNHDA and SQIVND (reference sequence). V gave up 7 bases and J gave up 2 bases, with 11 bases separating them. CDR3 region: CASKAGTNYGYTF. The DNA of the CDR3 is TGTGCCAGTAAGGCAGGGACGAACTATGGCTACACCTTC.

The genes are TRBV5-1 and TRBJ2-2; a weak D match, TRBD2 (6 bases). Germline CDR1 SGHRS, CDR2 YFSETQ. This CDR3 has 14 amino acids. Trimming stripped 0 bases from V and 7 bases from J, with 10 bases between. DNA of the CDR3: TGCGCCAGCAGCTTGGATCGGGAGAACGGGGAGCTGTTTTTT. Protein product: CASSLDRENGELFF.

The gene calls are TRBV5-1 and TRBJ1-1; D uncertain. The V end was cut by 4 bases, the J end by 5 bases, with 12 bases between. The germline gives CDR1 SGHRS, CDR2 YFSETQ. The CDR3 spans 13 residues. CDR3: CASSNLIGTEAFF. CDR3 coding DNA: TGCGCCAGCAGCAACCTGATAGGGACTGAAGCTTTCTTT.

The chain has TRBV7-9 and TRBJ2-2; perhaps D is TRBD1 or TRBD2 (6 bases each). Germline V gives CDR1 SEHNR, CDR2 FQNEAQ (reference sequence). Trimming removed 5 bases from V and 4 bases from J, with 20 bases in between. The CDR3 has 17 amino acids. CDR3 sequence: CASSAWKGGLRTGELFF. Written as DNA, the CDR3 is TGTGCCAGCAGCGCATGGAAGGGGGGCTTGCGCACCGGGGAGCTGTTTTTT.

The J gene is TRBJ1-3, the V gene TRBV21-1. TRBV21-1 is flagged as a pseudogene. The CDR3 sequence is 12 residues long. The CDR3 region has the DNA TGTGCCAGCAACGACCAAAGGAACACCATATATTTT. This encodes CASNDQRNTIYF.